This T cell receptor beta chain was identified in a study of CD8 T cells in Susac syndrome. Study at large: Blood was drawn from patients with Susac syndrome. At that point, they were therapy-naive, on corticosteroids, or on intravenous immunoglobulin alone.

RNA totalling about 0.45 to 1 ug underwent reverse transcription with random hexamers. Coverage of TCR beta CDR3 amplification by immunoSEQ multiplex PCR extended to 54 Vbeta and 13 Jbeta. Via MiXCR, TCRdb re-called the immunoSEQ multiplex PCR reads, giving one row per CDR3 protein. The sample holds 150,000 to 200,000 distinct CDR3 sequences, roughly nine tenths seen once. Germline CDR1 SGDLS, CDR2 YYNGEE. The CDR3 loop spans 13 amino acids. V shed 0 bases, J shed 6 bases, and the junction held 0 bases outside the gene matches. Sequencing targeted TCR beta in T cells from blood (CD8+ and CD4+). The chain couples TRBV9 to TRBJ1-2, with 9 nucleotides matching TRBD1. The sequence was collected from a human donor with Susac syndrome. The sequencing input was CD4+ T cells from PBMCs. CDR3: CASSVGTGDGYTF. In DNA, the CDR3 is TGTGCCAGCAGCGTAGGGACAGGGGATGGCTACACCTTC. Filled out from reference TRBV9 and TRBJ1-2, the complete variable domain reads DSGVTQTPKHLITATGQRVTLRCSPRSGDLSVYWYQQSLDQGLQFLIQYYNGEERAKGNILERFSAQQFPDLHSELNLSSLELGDSALYFCASSVGTGDGYTFGSGTRLTVV.